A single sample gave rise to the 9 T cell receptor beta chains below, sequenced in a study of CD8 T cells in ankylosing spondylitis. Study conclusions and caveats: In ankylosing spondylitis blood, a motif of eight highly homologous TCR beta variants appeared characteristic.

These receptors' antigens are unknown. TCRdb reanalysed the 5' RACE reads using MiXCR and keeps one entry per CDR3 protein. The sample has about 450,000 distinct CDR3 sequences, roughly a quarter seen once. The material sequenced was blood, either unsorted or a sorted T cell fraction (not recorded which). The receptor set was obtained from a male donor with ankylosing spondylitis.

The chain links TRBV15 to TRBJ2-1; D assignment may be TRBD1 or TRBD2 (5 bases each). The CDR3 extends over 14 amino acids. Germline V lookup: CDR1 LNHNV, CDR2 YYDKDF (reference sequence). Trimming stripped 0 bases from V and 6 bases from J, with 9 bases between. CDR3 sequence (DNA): TGTGCCACCAGCAGAGATCAGGGACCCAATGAGCAGTTCTTC. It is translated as CATSRDQGPNEQFF.

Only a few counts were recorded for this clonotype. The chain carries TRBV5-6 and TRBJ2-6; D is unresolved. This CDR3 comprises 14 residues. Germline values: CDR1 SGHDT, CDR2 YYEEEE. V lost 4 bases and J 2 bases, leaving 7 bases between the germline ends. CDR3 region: CASSRNTGANVLTF. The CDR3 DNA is TGTGCCAGCAGCCGGAATACTGGGGCCAACGTCCTGACTTTC.

The DNA of the CDR3 is TGCGCCAGCAGCTTGGTGGAAGCAAACACTGAAGCTTTCTTT. Translation: CASSLVEANTEAFF. The J gene is TRBJ1-1, the V gene TRBV5-1; D is uncertain. Germline loops: CDR1 SGHRS, CDR2 YFSETQ. V lost 0 bases to trimming and J lost 2 bases, with 8 bases between them. The CDR3 is 14 amino acids. The full variable domain, rest sourced from reference TRBV5-1 and TRBJ1-1, is KAGVTQTPRYLIKTRGQQVTLSCSPISGHRSVSWYQQTPGQGLQFLFEYFSETQRNKGNFPGRFSGRQFSNSRSEMNVSTLELGDSALYLCASSLVEANTEAFFGQGTRLTVV.

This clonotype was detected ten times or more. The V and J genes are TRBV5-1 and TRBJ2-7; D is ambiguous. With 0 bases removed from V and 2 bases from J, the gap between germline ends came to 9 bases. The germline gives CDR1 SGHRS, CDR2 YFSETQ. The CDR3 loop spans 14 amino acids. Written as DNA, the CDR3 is TGCGCCAGCAGCTTGGCCAGGTTCCCCTACGAGCAGTACTTC. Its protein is CASSLARFPYEQYF.

CDR3 DNA sequence: TGTGCCAGCAGAGCGACTAGTTCGCATCCGGCAGATACGCAGTATTTT. Protein: CASRATSSHPADTQYF. J is TRBJ2-3 and V is TRBV2; the D gene is possibly TRBD2 (6 bases). Trimming took off 6 bases at V and 4 bases at J, with 20 bases between the two ends. There are 16 residues in the CDR3. Germline CDR1 reads SNHLY; CDR2 reads FYNNEI.

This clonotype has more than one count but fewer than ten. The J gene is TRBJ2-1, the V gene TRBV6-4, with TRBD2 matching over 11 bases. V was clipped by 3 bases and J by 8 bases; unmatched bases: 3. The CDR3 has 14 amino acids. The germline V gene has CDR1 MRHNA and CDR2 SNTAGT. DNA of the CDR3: TGTGCCAGCAGTGAACTAGCGGGAGTGGATGAGCAGTTCTTC. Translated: CASSELAGVDEQFF.

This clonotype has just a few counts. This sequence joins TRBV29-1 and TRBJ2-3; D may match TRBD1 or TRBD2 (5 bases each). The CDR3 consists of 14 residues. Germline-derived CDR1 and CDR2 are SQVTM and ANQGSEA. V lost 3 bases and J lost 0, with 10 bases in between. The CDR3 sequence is CSVEKGPSTDTQYF. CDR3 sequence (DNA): TGCAGCGTTGAGAAGGGACCTAGCACAGATACGCAGTATTTT.

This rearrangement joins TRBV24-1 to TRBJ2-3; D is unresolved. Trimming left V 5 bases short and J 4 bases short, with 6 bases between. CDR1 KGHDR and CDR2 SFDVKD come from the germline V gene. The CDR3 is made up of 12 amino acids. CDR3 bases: TGTGCCACCAGTGGAACGGCAGATACGCAGTATTTT. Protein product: CATSGTADTQYF.

The CDR3 nucleotides read TGCAGTGCTAGAGATTCCTGGAACCTGTTCTTC. Amino acid sequence: CSARDSWNLFF. The V gene is TRBV20-1, the J gene TRBJ2-1; D gene uncertain. Trimming pared 0 bases from V and 15 bases from J, leaving 12 bases between. CDR3 length equals 11 residues. Germline assignment: CDR1 DFQATT and CDR2 SNEGSKA (reference sequence).